This T cell receptor (beta chain) was found in a study of regulatory T cells in long-lasting Graves disease. The time point is: newly diagnosed GD, antithyroid drugs for less than 3 months. Scientists built the TCR library using RNA that was extracted from PBMCs. This CDR3 comprises 16 residues. Trimming pared 6 bases from V and 1 base from J, leaving 19 bases between. CDR1 DFQATT and CDR2 SNEGSKA come from the germline V gene (reference sequence). Both iRepertoire HTBI primers and Arm-PCR of CDR3 regions were used to build the TCR beta libraries. TCRdb fed the multiplex PCR reads into MiXCR, producing one record per CDR3 protein. The sample records around 460,000 distinct CDR3 sequences, approximately 15% being singletons. This sample also belongs to another study, concerning T cells in Graves' hyperthyroidism and ophthalmopathy.

This TCR came from a woman aged 50 to 65 with Graves disease. The gene calls are TRBV20-1 and TRBJ1-5, with D perhaps TRBD1 (5 bases). This specimen consisted of peripheral blood mononuclear cells (PBMCs), obtained at new diagnosis, from a patient treated with antithyroid drugs. The DNA for the CDR3 is TGCAGTGCCCTTCCACTGGACATCGAGAGCAATCAGCCCCAGCATTTT. The encoded protein is CSALPLDIESNQPQHF.